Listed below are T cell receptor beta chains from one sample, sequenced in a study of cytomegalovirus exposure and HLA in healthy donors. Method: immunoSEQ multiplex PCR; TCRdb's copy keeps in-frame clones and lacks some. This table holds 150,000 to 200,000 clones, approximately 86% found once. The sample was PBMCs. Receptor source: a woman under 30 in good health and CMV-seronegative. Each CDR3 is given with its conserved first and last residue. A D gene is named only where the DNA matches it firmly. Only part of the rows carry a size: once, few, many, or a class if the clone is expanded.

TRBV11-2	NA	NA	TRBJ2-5	CASSLEETQYF	TGTGCCAGCAGCTTGGAGGAGACCCAGTACTTC
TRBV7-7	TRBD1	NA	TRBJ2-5	CASSFGTGGATGTQYF	TGTGCCAGCAGCTTTGGGACAGGGGGCGCGACAGGGACCCAGTACTTC
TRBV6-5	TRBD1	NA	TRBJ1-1	CASSYLDRAYEAFF	TGTGCCAGCAGTTACCTGGACAGGGCGTATGAAGCTTTCTTT
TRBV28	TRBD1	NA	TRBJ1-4	CASSPPVPGGWDEKLFF	TGTGCCAGCAGCCCTCCGGTCCCAGGGGGCTGGGATGAAAAACTGTTTTTT
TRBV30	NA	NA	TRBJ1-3	CAFRSGSGNTIYF	TGTGCCTTTCGGTCCGGCTCTGGAAACACCATATATTTT
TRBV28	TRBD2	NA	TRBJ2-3	CASRDSGTITDTQYF	TGTGCCAGCAGGGATAGCGGGACGATCACAGATACGCAGTATTTT
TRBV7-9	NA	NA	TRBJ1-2	CASTSGGRAGYGYTF	TGTGCCAGCACCAGTGGGGGCAGGGCCGGGTATGGCTACACCTTC
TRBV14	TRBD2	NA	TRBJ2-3	CASSRFVAGSGTQYF	TGTGCCAGCAGCCGCTTCGTAGCGGGGAGCGGTACGCAGTATTTT
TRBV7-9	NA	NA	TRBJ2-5	CASSLAIGGGAGRETQYF	TGTGCCAGCAGCTTAGCAATCGGAGGGGGGGCCGGTCGAGAGACCCAGTACTTC
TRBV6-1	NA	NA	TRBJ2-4	CASSESRAENIQYF	TGTGCCAGCAGTGAATCCAGGGCGGAAAACATTCAGTACTTC
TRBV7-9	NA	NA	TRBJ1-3	CASSQGTSGNTIYF	TGTGCCAGCAGCCAGGGGACGAGTGGAAACACCATATATTTT
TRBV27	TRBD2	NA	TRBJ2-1	CASTRGTSGRGEQFF	TGTGCCAGCACCAGGGGGACTAGCGGGAGGGGGGAGCAGTTCTTC
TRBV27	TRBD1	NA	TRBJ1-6	CASSFLTGGGNSPLHF	TGTGCCAGCAGTTTTCTGACAGGGGGCGGTAATTCACCCCTCCACTTT
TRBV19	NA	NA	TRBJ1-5	CASQTRDTNQPQHF	TGTGCCAGTCAGACCCGGGACACAAATCAGCCCCAGCATTTT
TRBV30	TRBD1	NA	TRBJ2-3	CAWSVQGNAADTQYF	TGTGCCTGGAGTGTACAGGGGAACGCGGCGGATACGCAGTATTTT
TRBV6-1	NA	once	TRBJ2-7	CASSEAWGLIPYEQYF	TGTGCCAGCAGTGAAGCGTGGGGCCTGATTCCCTACGAGCAGTACTTC
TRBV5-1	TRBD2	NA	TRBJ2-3	CASSFQGLAGGNTDTQYF	TGCGCCAGCAGCTTCCAGGGACTAGCGGGGGGGAACACAGATACGCAGTATTTT
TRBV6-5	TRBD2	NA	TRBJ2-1	CASSPGLAGYNEQFF	TGTGCCAGCAGCCCCGGACTAGCGGGGTACAATGAGCAGTTCTTC
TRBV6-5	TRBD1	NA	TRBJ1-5	CASNRGPDQPQHF	TGTGCCAGCAACAGGGGGCCGGATCAGCCCCAGCATTTT
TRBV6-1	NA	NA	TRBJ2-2	CASGGRSSGELFF	TGTGCCTCCGGGGGTCGTAGTAGCGGGGAGCTGTTTTTT
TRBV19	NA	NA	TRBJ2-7	CASRPGSRGFHEQYF	TGTGCCAGTAGACCAGGTAGCAGGGGTTTCCACGAGCAGTACTTC
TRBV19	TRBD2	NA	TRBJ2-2	CASRGLGELFF	TGTGCCAGTAGGGGACTAGGGGAGCTGTTTTTT
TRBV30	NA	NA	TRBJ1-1	CAWTSAGEAFF	TGTGCCTGGACAAGTGCCGGGGAAGCTTTCTTT
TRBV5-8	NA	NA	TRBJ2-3	CASSLYPGVDTQYF	TGTGCCAGCAGCTTGTATCCAGGGGTAGATACGCAGTATTTT
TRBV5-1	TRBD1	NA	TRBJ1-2	CASSFIQGTRRTGGYTF	TGCGCCAGCAGCTTCATACAGGGGACGCGGCGAACCGGTGGCTACACCTTC
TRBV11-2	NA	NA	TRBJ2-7	CASSRVWWRGEQYF	TGTGCCAGCAGCCGAGTTTGGTGGCGGGGCGAGCAGTACTTC
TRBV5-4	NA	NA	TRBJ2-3	CASSSQATDTQYF	TGTGCCAGCAGCTCCCAGGCGACAGATACGCAGTATTTT
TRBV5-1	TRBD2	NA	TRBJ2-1	CASSPGLAWGNEQFF	TGCGCCAGCAGCCCGGGACTAGCGTGGGGCAATGAGCAGTTCTTC
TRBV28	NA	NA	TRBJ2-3	CASSILPRNTQYF	TGTGCCAGCAGTATTCTCCCGCGGAATACGCAGTATTTT
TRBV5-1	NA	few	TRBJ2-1	CASSLQTAPYYNEQFF	TGCGCCAGCAGCTTACAGACAGCCCCATACTACAATGAGCAGTTCTTC
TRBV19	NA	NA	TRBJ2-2	CASSIGQNTGELFF	TGTGCCAGTAGTATCGGACAAAACACCGGGGAGCTGTTTTTT